A single sample is the source of the 16 T cell receptor beta chains below, sequenced in a study of T cells in localized non-small cell lung cancer. Assay: immunoSEQ multiplex PCR; the TCRdb copy retains only in-frame clones and omits some. The data show some 64,000 clones, roughly 90% seen once. The sequencing here drew on peripheral blood, taken before any cancer treatment. The receptor source for this set is a woman aged 35 to 69 with stage I lung adenocarcinoma.

This clone occurred a few times. The CDR3 DNA reads TGTGCCAGTAGTATACAGGCAGATTCACCCCTCCACTTT. Its protein is CASSIQADSPLHF. The chain links TRBV19 to TRBJ1-6; D gene unclear. Germline CDR1 LNHDA, CDR2 SQIVND (reference sequence). The V gene lost 2 bases and the J gene lost 8 bases, with 7 bases spanning the gap. The CDR3 is 13 residues long.

With respect to this clone: In the same sample, other DNA sequences code for this CDR3. This chain connects TRBV6-1 to TRBJ1-2; possibly TRBD1 for D (5 bases). V was cut by 0 bases and J by 10 bases, with 15 bases left in between. The CDR3 sequence is 14 residues long. Germline V gives CDR1 MNHNS, CDR2 SASEGT. The CDR3 loop is CASSEAGGGTVYTF. CDR3 coding DNA: TGTGCCAGCAGTGAAGCGGGCGGGGGAACTGTCTACACCTTC.

The V and J genes are TRBV13 and TRBJ1-1, with no clear D. The germline gives CDR1 PRHDT, CDR2 FYEKMQ (reference sequence). V shed 4 bases and J shed 8 bases, with 14 bases lying between them. This CDR3 is 13 amino acids long. DNA for the CDR3: TGTGCCAGCAGCTCCGGACCGAGACTCGAAGCTTTCTTT. This translates into CASSSGPRLEAFF. Drawing the rest from reference TRBV13 and TRBJ1-1, the complete variable domain is AAGVIQSPRHLIKEKRETATLKCYPIPRHDTVYWYQQGPGQDPQFLISFYEKMQSDKGSIPDRFSAQQFSDYHSELNMSSLELGDSALYFCASSSGPRLEAFFGQGTRLTVV.

The chain employs TRBV7-6 and TRBJ1-1, with D uncertain. V lost 5 bases and J lost 0, with 10 bases in between. This CDR3 contains 14 residues. Looked up from germline, CDR1 is SGHVS and CDR2 is FNYEAQ. CDR3 sequence reads: CASSAQGMNTEAFF. The CDR3 DNA reads as TGTGCCAGCAGCGCCCAAGGAATGAACACTGAAGCTTTCTTT.

This chain connects TRBV10-2 to TRBJ2-3; 7 nucleotides align to TRBD1. The CDR3 runs to 14 residues. V dropped 6 bases and J dropped 0; count of bases not matched to a gene: 3. Germline CDR1 and CDR2: WSHSY and SAAADI. In DNA form, the CDR3 reads TGCGCCAGCAGGGGACAGATTAGCACAGATACGCAGTATTTT. Translation: CASRGQISTDTQYF.

The rearrangement uses TRBV27 and TRBJ1-1; D gene unclear. With 4 bases removed from V and 4 bases from J, the gap between germline ends came to 13 bases. Germline CDR1 and CDR2: MNHEY and SMNVEV (reference sequence). CDR3 size: 14 residues. The CDR3: CASSSTSTITEAFF. The DNA for the CDR3 is TGTGCCAGCAGTTCTACCAGCACTATCACTGAAGCTTTCTTT.

V and J are TRBV9 and TRBJ2-3, with D possibly matching TRBD2 (5 bases). V lost 0 bases and J lost 0, with 5 bases in between. CDR1 SGDLS and CDR2 YYNGEE come from the germline V gene. This CDR3 has 14 residues. For the CDR3, the DNA is TGTGCCAGCAGCGTAGGGACTAGCACAGATACGCAGTATTTT. Its translation is CASSVGTSTDTQYF.

This chain joins TRBV6-1 and TRBJ1-4; 10 positions agree with TRBD1. V lost 8 bases, J lost 6 bases, and 6 bases stayed unmatched. Germline CDR1 is MNHNS and CDR2 is SASEGT. This CDR3 has 14 residues. CDR3 sequence reads: CASGSTGGYEKLFF. DNA for the CDR3: TGTGCCAGCGGCTCGACAGGGGGCTATGAAAAACTGTTTTTT.

The gene calls are TRBV5-8 and TRBJ2-2; no clear D. The length of the CDR3 is 12 residues. V was clipped by 1 base and J by 5 bases, with 3 bases between them. Looked up from germline, CDR1 is SGHTS and CDR2 is YDEGEE. This CDR3 is CASSLFTGELFF. The CDR3, as DNA: TGTGCCAGCAGCTTGTTTACCGGGGAGCTGTTTTTT. The full variable domain, its missing parts supplied by reference TRBV5-8 and TRBJ2-2, is EAGVTQSPTHLIKTRGQQATLRCSPISGHTSVYWYQQALGLGLQFLLWYDEGEERNRGNFPPRFSGRQFPNYSSELNVNALELEDSALYLCASSLFTGELFFGEGSRLTVL.

J is TRBJ2-5 and V is TRBV19, with TRBD2 identical over 15 bases. The CDR3 spans 16 residues. After removal of 5 bases from V and 2 bases from J, the junction contained 3 bases not matched to a gene. Germline assignment: CDR1 LNHDA and CDR2 SQIVND (reference sequence). DNA of the CDR3: TGTGCCAGTAGTTTTGGACTAGCGGGGGGGCAAGAGACCCAGTACTTC. The encoded protein is CASSFGLAGGQETQYF.

The chain employs TRBV9 and TRBJ2-3; 9 nucleotides match TRBD1. The junction had 5 bases not matched to a gene; V was cut back by 3 bases and J by 3 bases. The CDR3 is 15 residues long. Germline values: CDR1 SGDLS, CDR2 YYNGEE. The CDR3 is CASSAQDRGTDTQYF. The CDR3 nucleotides read TGTGCCAGCAGCGCCCAGGACAGGGGTACAGATACGCAGTATTTT.

The chain has TRBV19 and TRBJ2-7; D gene ambiguous. Trimming removed 4 bases at V and 4 bases at J, with 8 bases between. In germline, CDR1 is LNHDA, CDR2 SQIVND (reference sequence). The CDR3 has 12 residues. The CDR3 DNA sequence: TGTGCCAGTAGTAGTTCCGGATACGAGCAGTACTTC. Amino acids: CASSSSGYEQYF.

The DNA for the CDR3 is TGTGCCAGCAGTTTTAAGGGACAGGGAAACTATGGCTACACCTTC. Protein sequence: CASSFKGQGNYGYTF. The rearrangement uses TRBV27 and TRBJ1-2; 9 nucleotides agree with TRBD1. This CDR3 is built from 15 residues. CDR1 and CDR2 (germline): MNHEY, SMNVEV (reference sequence). After removal of 3 bases from V and 2 bases from J, the junction contained 4 bases not matched to a gene.

This chain connects TRBV4-2 to TRBJ1-1; unclear D gene. The V gene lost 0 bases and the J gene lost 0 bases, with 11 bases spanning the gap. Germline V gene data show CDR1 as LGHNA and CDR2 as YNFKEQ. The CDR3 has 16 amino acids. The CDR3 DNA is TGTGCCAGCAGCCAAGAATTCGGGGATGTGAACACTGAAGCTTTCTTT. As protein: CASSQEFGDVNTEAFF.

This chain uses TRBV9 with TRBJ2-3; 9 nucleotides align to TRBD2. V gave up 0 bases and J gave up 6 bases; unmatched junction bases: 8. The CDR3 totals 16 residues. Germline assignment: CDR1 SGDLS and CDR2 YYNGEE. The CDR3 DNA follows: TGTGCCAGCAGCGTAGAGGCTAGCGGGACTTTTGATACGCAGTATTTT. It specifies CASSVEASGTFDTQYF.

In DNA, the CDR3 is TGTGCCAGCAGTTTAGCGGGAGGTTACTACAATGAGCAGTTCTTC. It translates to CASSLAGGYYNEQFF. The chain employs TRBV28 and TRBJ2-1; 8 bases map to TRBD2. CDR3 length: 15 residues. The germline V gene has CDR1 MDHEN and CDR2 SYDVKM. The junction had 3 bases not matched to a gene; V was cut back by 2 bases and J by 3 bases.